The entry below describes one T cell receptor beta chain. The antigen remains undetermined. This specimen belongs to a study of PD-1 blockade in classical Hodgkin lymphoma. Relapses following autologous stem cell transplantation were seen in all patients, with brentuximab vedotin exposure varying. Each best response was a complete response, a partial response or progressive disease. Repertoires were generated with immunoSEQ multiplex PCR, while TCRdb's copy carries only in-frame clones and drops some. The table has 20,000 to 30,000 clones, under 90% seen once. General study points: Relapsed/refractory patients reportedly had lower baseline diversity than newly diagnosed patients. By C4D1, diversity of CD4+ TCRs had risen significantly, whereas that of CD8+ TCRs had not. Patients starting nivolumab less than 1 year after ASCT had lower diversity and were excluded from later analyses.

V lost 1 base and J lost 3, with 15 bases in between. The CDR3 loop spans 16 amino acids. Germline values: CDR1 SGHTA, CDR2 FQGNSA. The rearrangement joins TRBV7-2 to TRBJ1-2; D is possibly TRBD1 (6 bases). The starting material was peripheral blood mononuclear cells (PBMCs), obtained before the second cycle of nivolumab. The sequence derives from a human donor with classical Hodgkin lymphoma. The CDR3, as DNA: TGTGCCAGCAGCTTAGGGGGCCAGGGGAGCGACTATGGCTACACCTTC. Translating gives CASSLGGQGSDYGYTF. Full variable domain (outside the CDR3, taken from reference TRBV7-2 and TRBJ1-2): GAGVSQSPSNKVTEKGKDVELRCDPISGHTALYWYRQSLGQGLEFLIYFQGNSAPDKSGLPSDRFSAERTGGSVSTLTIQRTQQEDSAVYLCASSLGGQGSDYGYTFGSGTRLTVV.